This T cell receptor beta chain was obtained from a study of shared clonotypes between healthy human individuals. For the study at large: CD8 memory received one plate per donor, CD8 naive two, CD4 memory three and CD4 naive three.

CDR1 and CDR2 from the germline V gene are KGHSH and LQKENI. The CDR3 loop spans 15 amino acids. Trimming removed 9 bases from V and 2 bases from J, with 17 bases in between. Produced via immunoSEQ multiplex PCR; TCRdb's table is partial and in-frame only. This table holds 2,500,000 or so clones, roughly nine tenths found once. What was sequenced was naive CD4+ T cells sorted from blood. Subset denoted: CD45RA+ positively selected. The chain employs TRBV18 and TRBJ2-4; a possible D gene is TRBD2 (6 bases). The sequence was obtained from a man younger than 30 in good health. The CDR3 loop is CASRTPGDSKNIQYF. The CDR3 DNA reads as TGTGCCAGTAGGACTCCCGGGGACTCCAAAAACATTCAGTACTTC.